The following is a T cell receptor beta chain sequence with its context. Its target is unknown. Treatment given: approximately 18 received Ad26.COV2.S at low or high dose, single or two shots; 5 received placebo; per-sample allocation not given. On day 63 after the first injection, vaccine and placebo recipients gave samples. Recruitment in Boston yielded a donor of adult age, 18-55 years. Looked up from germline, CDR1 is MNHEY and CDR2 is SVGAGI. V was pared by 6 bases and J by 0 bases, with 12 bases between. The length of the CDR3 is 14 residues. This entry comes from a study of Ad26.COV2.S vaccination and SARS-CoV-2 variants. Study-wide results and caveats: Placebo recipients had lower spike-specific TCR breadth than vaccine recipients. Analyses of TCR breadth and depth may have underestimated total T cell responses.

The method was immunoSEQ multiplex PCR; TCRdb's version includes in-frame clones alone and lacks a portion of them. The sample contains about 350,000 clones, about 89% of which appear only once. This specimen consisted of peripheral blood, obtained in a trial of Ad26.COV2.S vaccine versus placebo. V and J are TRBV6-5 and TRBJ2-7, with unresolved D. The TCR was taken from a person aged 18-60 years who received the Ad26.COV2.S COVID-19 vaccine or a placebo. CDR3: CASRVVGSSYEQYF. The CDR3 nucleotides are TGTGCCAGCAGGGTCGTTGGGTCCTCCTACGAGCAGTACTTC.